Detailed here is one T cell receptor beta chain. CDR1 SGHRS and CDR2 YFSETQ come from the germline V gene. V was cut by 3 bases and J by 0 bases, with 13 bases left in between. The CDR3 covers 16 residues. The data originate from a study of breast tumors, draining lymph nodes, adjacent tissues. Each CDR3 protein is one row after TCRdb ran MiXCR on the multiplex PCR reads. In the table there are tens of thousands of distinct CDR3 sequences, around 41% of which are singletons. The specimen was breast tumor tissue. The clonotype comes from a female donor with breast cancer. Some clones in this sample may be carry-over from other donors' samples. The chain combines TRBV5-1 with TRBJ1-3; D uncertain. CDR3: CASSSVGSFSGNTIYF. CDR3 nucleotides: TGCGCCAGCAGCTCCGTAGGGTCGTTCTCTGGAAACACCATATATTTT.